The sample holds many counts of the clone carrying this TCR beta chain. Its antigen is unidentified. The V gene's germline CDR1 is MGHRA and CDR2 YSYEKL. V shed 3 bases, J shed 4 bases, and the junction held 3 bases outside the gene matches. This CDR3 spans 14 amino acids. Patients were excluded if they had other autoimmune diseases or uncontrolled infections, and likewise if pregnancy or lactation applied. The TCR beta CDR3 regions underwent amplification from RNA transcripts. HTBI primers primed a first-round RT-PCR, and a second-round multiplex PCR followed. TCRdb used MiXCR to reprocess the multiplex PCR reads, holding one entry per CDR3 protein. This table holds 200,000 to 250,000 distinct CDR3 sequences, 25% to 35% found once. The data belong to a study of Graves' ophthalmopathy and Graves' hyperthyroidism. Turning to the study itself: No treatment had been given when peripheral blood was collected at initial diagnosis.

Whole-study findings and limits: Most clonotypes expanded in thyroid above 0.001 frequency were present in blood too.

The receptor comes from a man between 45 and 60 years old with Graves' ophthalmopathy. The rearrangement uses TRBV4-1 and TRBJ2-7; TRBD1 matches 10 bases. Source material: peripheral blood. CDR3: CASSQEGQGYEQYF. CDR3 coding DNA: TGCGCCAGCAGCCAGGAGGGACAGGGGTACGAGCAGTACTTC.